Listed below are T cell receptor beta chains from one sample, sequenced in a study of T cells in localized non-small cell lung cancer. Sequencing used immunoSEQ multiplex PCR; TCRdb keeps in-frame clones, though not all of them. The table records roughly 36,000 clones, about 91% of them present only once. The sample consisted of PBMCs, taken before any cancer treatment. These receptors came from a man aged 40-75 years with stage II lung adenocarcinoma. Both conserved end residues are part of each CDR3. D genes are given only for firm matches. Only some rows state a clone size, as once, few, many or a class for expanded clones.

clone size: -
J gene: TRBJ2-1
D gene: TRBD2
V gene: TRBV19
CDR3 protein: CASSTGTSGRVNEQFF
CDR3 DNA: TGTGCCAGTAGTACCGGGACTAGCGGGAGGGTAAATGAGCAGTTCTTC

clone size: few
J gene: TRBJ2-7
D gene: TRBD2
V gene: TRBV11-2
CDR3 protein: CASSNRDYPAYEQYF
CDR3 DNA: TGTGCCAGCAGCAACCGGGACTACCCTGCCTACGAGCAGTACTTC

clone size: -
J gene: TRBJ2-2
D gene: -
V gene: TRBV11-1
CDR3 protein: CASRKTGTGELFF
CDR3 DNA: TGTGCCAGCAGAAAAACAGGGACCGGGGAGCTGTTTTTT

clone size: -
J gene: TRBJ1-2
D gene: -
V gene: TRBV28
CDR3 protein: CASRRPATGGGYTF
CDR3 DNA: TGTGCCAGCAGACGCCCCGCGACGGGGGGAGGCTACACCTTC

clone size: -
J gene: TRBJ2-2
D gene: -
V gene: TRBV19
CDR3 protein: CASSITVAATGELFF
CDR3 DNA: TGTGCCAGTAGTATCACGGTAGCGGCCACCGGGGAGCTGTTTTTT

clone size: -
J gene: TRBJ1-1
D gene: -
V gene: TRBV28
CDR3 protein: CASSSLGSFNTEAFF
CDR3 DNA: TGTGCCAGCAGTTCCCTGGGGAGCTTTAACACTGAAGCTTTCTTT

clone size: -
J gene: TRBJ1-2
D gene: TRBD1
V gene: TRBV6-6
CDR3 protein: CASPWAQGAVYGYTF
CDR3 DNA: TGTGCCAGCCCCTGGGCGCAGGGGGCGGTCTATGGCTACACCTTC

clone size: -
J gene: TRBJ1-4
D gene: TRBD1
V gene: TRBV9
CDR3 protein: CASSSGQGANEKLFF
CDR3 DNA: TGTGCCAGCAGCTCGGGACAGGGAGCTAATGAAAAACTGTTTTTT

clone size: -
J gene: TRBJ2-3
D gene: TRBD1
V gene: TRBV19
CDR3 protein: CASSQSGGADTQYF
CDR3 DNA: TGTGCCAGTAGCCAGTCAGGGGGAGCAGATACGCAGTATTTT

clone size: -
J gene: TRBJ2-5
D gene: -
V gene: TRBV10-2
CDR3 protein: CASGRPYQETQYF
CDR3 DNA: TGCGCCAGCGGCAGACCATATCAAGAGACCCAGTACTTC

clone size: -
J gene: TRBJ1-1
D gene: -
V gene: TRBV19
CDR3 protein: CASSIDLRNTEAFF
CDR3 DNA: TGTGCCAGTAGTATAGATCTTCGGAACACTGAAGCTTTCTTT

clone size: -
J gene: TRBJ2-2
D gene: -
V gene: TRBV5-4
CDR3 protein: CASSVDVGELFF
CDR3 DNA: TGTGCCAGCAGCGTGGACGTCGGGGAGCTGTTTTTT

clone size: -
J gene: TRBJ2-3
D gene: -
V gene: TRBV30
CDR3 protein: CAWSVRVRKDTQYF
CDR3 DNA: TGTGCCTGGAGTGTACGGGTACGGAAAGATACGCAGTATTTT

clone size: -
J gene: TRBJ2-7
D gene: -
V gene: TRBV11-2
CDR3 protein: CASSLDRASYEQYF
CDR3 DNA: TGTGCCAGCAGCTTAGATAGGGCCTCCTACGAGCAGTACTTC

clone size: -
J gene: TRBJ2-7
D gene: TRBD2
V gene: TRBV11-2
CDR3 protein: CASSLGGTSGRAYEQYF
CDR3 DNA: TGTGCCAGCAGCTTAGGAGGGACTAGCGGGAGGGCCTACGAGCAGTACTTC

clone size: -
J gene: TRBJ1-6
D gene: TRBD1
V gene: TRBV6-1
CDR3 protein: CATTPSGTGGSPLHF
CDR3 DNA: TGTGCCACCACCCCTTCCGGGACAGGGGGTTCACCCCTCCACTTT

clone size: -
J gene: TRBJ2-7
D gene: -
V gene: TRBV6-5
CDR3 protein: CASVPYGLPSYEQYF
CDR3 DNA: TGTGCCAGCGTCCCGTATGGTCTCCCCTCCTACGAGCAGTACTTC

clone size: -
J gene: TRBJ1-5
D gene: -
V gene: TRBV30
CDR3 protein: CAWDQGNSNQPQHF
CDR3 DNA: TGTGCCTGGGATCAGGGAAATAGCAATCAGCCCCAGCATTTT

clone size: -
J gene: TRBJ2-7
D gene: TRBD2
V gene: TRBV4-2
CDR3 protein: CASSPSGTSDYEQYF
CDR3 DNA: TGTGCCAGCAGCCCCTCCGGGACTAGCGACTACGAGCAGTACTTC

clone size: -
J gene: TRBJ1-6
D gene: -
V gene: TRBV2
CDR3 protein: CASSEEDLYNSPLHF
CDR3 DNA: TGTGCCAGCAGTGAAGAGGACCTCTATAATTCACCCCTCCACTTT

clone size: -
J gene: TRBJ2-1
D gene: -
V gene: TRBV19
CDR3 protein: CASSNYNEQFF
CDR3 DNA: TGTGCCAGTAGTAACTACAATGAGCAGTTCTTC

clone size: once
J gene: TRBJ2-5
D gene: -
V gene: TRBV7-8
CDR3 protein: CASSLEHRTQYF
CDR3 DNA: TGTGCCAGCAGCTTAGAGCACCGGACCCAGTACTTC

clone size: -
J gene: TRBJ2-7
D gene: -
V gene: TRBV5-1
CDR3 protein: CASSLAFVGEQYF
CDR3 DNA: TGCGCCAGCAGCTTGGCCTTCGTTGGGGAGCAGTACTTC

clone size: once
J gene: TRBJ2-7
D gene: -
V gene: TRBV19
CDR3 protein: CASSIGPVIPLYEQYF
CDR3 DNA: TGTGCCAGTAGTATAGGCCCCGTTATACCTTTGTACGAGCAGTACTTC

clone size: -
J gene: TRBJ1-1
D gene: -
V gene: TRBV6-1
CDR3 protein: CATRTVLGKAFF
CDR3 DNA: TGTGCCACTAGGACAGTCCTCGGTAAAGCTTTCTTT

clone size: -
J gene: TRBJ1-5
D gene: TRBD1
V gene: TRBV6-1
CDR3 protein: CASSRQGRGQPQHF
CDR3 DNA: TGTGCCAGCAGTAGACAGGGACGCGGTCAGCCCCAGCATTTT

clone size: -
J gene: TRBJ2-6
D gene: TRBD2
V gene: TRBV5-1
CDR3 protein: CASSREGSGANVLTF
CDR3 DNA: TGCGCCAGCAGCCGGGAGGGGTCTGGGGCCAACGTCCTGACTTTC

clone size: -
J gene: TRBJ2-5
D gene: TRBD1
V gene: TRBV5-6
CDR3 protein: CASSWGTGTTQETQYF
CDR3 DNA: TGTGCCAGCAGCTGGGGGACAGGGACCACCCAAGAGACCCAGTACTTC

clone size: few
J gene: TRBJ1-4
D gene: TRBD1
V gene: TRBV5-1
CDR3 protein: CASSFNPQQGAGGEKLFF
CDR3 DNA: TGCGCCAGCAGCTTCAACCCACAACAGGGGGCTGGTGGTGAAAAACTGTTTTTT

clone size: -
J gene: TRBJ2-7
D gene: -
V gene: TRBV6-5
CDR3 protein: CASSYGHYSYEQYF
CDR3 DNA: TGTGCCAGCAGTTACGGGCACTACTCCTACGAGCAGTACTTC

clone size: -
J gene: TRBJ2-7
D gene: TRBD1
V gene: TRBV5-4
CDR3 protein: CASTLQGQGAYEQYF
CDR3 DNA: TGTGCCAGCACCCTACAGGGACAGGGGGCTTACGAGCAGTACTTC

clone size: -
J gene: TRBJ2-7
D gene: TRBD2
V gene: TRBV29-1
CDR3 protein: CSVGTSGRSEQYF
CDR3 DNA: TGCAGCGTCGGGACTAGCGGGAGGAGCGAGCAGTACTTC

clone size: -
J gene: TRBJ1-5
D gene: -
V gene: TRBV28
CDR3 protein: CASSFWGIQPQHF
CDR3 DNA: TGTGCCAGCAGTTTCTGGGGGATTCAGCCCCAGCATTTT

clone size: -
J gene: TRBJ2-1
D gene: -
V gene: TRBV27
CDR3 protein: CASSRGNGGSGFF
CDR3 DNA: TGTGCCAGCAGTCGGGGCAATGGAGGGAGTGGGTTCTTC

clone size: -
J gene: TRBJ2-7
D gene: -
V gene: TRBV5-4
CDR3 protein: CASSLDGSAGQYF
CDR3 DNA: TGTGCCAGCAGCTTGGATGGATCCGCCGGGCAGTACTTC

clone size: -
J gene: TRBJ2-5
D gene: -
V gene: TRBV19
CDR3 protein: CASSISSPAGETQYF
CDR3 DNA: TGTGCCAGTAGTATTTCGAGTCCGGCGGGTGAGACCCAGTACTTC

clone size: -
J gene: TRBJ2-5
D gene: -
V gene: TRBV27
CDR3 protein: CASSYQAERETQYF
CDR3 DNA: TGTGCCAGCAGTTACCAAGCGGAGAGGGAGACCCAGTACTTC